This TCR beta chain is from a study of vaccination and CD4 T cells after COVID-19. Study information: Collection of post-COVID samples occurred a median around 94 days after diagnosis, spanning a range of 35 to 161. Some control cultures received a CEFX pool, which served as the positive control. Others received an HIV-1 Nef pool or no peptide.

Treatment noted: roughly 10-day PBMC culture with coronavirus spike peptide pools or control peptides (ViraFEST assay). CDR3 length equals 14 residues. Germline V gene data show CDR1 as SGHTA and CDR2 as FQGTGA. The junction had 2 bases not matched to a gene; V was cut back by 5 bases and J by 3 bases. Oncomine TCR Beta short-read sequencing was applied to DNA from cultured CD4+ T cells. TCRdb re-analysed the PCR reads in MiXCR, keeping a single row per CDR3 protein. The data show about 3,900 distinct CDR3 sequences, with 38% seen just once and approximately 30% held by the top ten. Points on this clonotype: Antigen: not known.

The sample was CD4+ T cells from blood, cultured in vitro. The V gene is TRBV7-3, the J gene TRBJ2-3, with 10 nucleotides matching TRBD2. The TCR sequence derives from a human donor who had recovered from COVID-19. The CDR3 protein is CASSTLAGTDTQYF. CDR3 sequence (DNA): TGTGCCAGCAGCACACTAGCGGGGACAGATACGCAGTATTTT. Based on the CDR3 plus reference TRBV7-3 and TRBJ2-3, the full variable domain is GAGVSQTPSNKVTEKGKYVELRCDPISGHTALYWYRQSLGQGPEFLIYFQGTGAADDSGLPNDRFFAVRPEGSVSTLKIQRTERGDSAVYLCASSTLAGTDTQYFGPGTRLTVL.